The rows below give T cell receptor beta chains drawn from one sample of a study of cytomegalovirus exposure and HLA in healthy donors. Only in-frame clones appear in the TCRdb table, and some are missing; sequencing was by immunoSEQ multiplex PCR. The sample includes about 160,000 clones, over 60% of them seen just once. Sequencing was carried out using PBMCs. All receptors come from a man in his forties or fifties in good health and CMV-seropositive. Both conserved end residues are part of each CDR3. A D gene is named only where the DNA matches it firmly.

>TRBV27|NA
CASSLSGQNYGYTF
>TRBV27|TRBD2
CASSLLGTSGREETQYF
>TRBV21-1|NA
CASSPGQGSLNEQFF
>TRBV4-1|TRBD1
CASSQDITKTGASGAFF
>TRBV9|TRBD2
CASSSPGAGGSNTGELFF
>TRBV5-1|TRBD1
CASSFGNTGGNTEAFF
>TRBV27|TRBD2
CASSFVIAGGPGYNEQFF
>TRBV18|TRBD2
CASSPLAGAILDTQYF
>TRBV19|TRBD1
CASRGGQGAYNEQFF
>TRBV6-1|TRBD2
CASRGTIAGLNEQFF
>TRBV21-1|NA
CASSKRKGGQGHYGYTF
>TRBV15|TRBD1
CATSRGGQEGYGYTF
>TRBV5-4|TRBD2
CASSPGRAAQETQYF
>TRBV5-1|NA
CASSFLGTGELFF
>TRBV7-6|NA
CASSLDQGFEQFF
>TRBV7-2|TRBD2
CASSRRLAHSYNEQFF
>TRBV7-2|NA
CASSFAGFTEAFF
>TRBV7-8|TRBD2
CASSQREGPETQYF
>TRBV5-1|NA
CASSLETSGNTGELFF
>TRBV5-4|TRBD2
CASSFGGSYYEQYF
>TRBV2|NA
CASRPLTYNEQFF
>TRBV7-8|TRBD2
CASSLGTSGYNEQFF
>TRBV4-3|TRBD2
CASSQEPGLAGEQYF
>TRBV7-9|TRBD2
CSSSKRWAGAGTGELFF
>TRBV4-3|NA
CASSRRQPEMNQPQHF
>TRBV15|NA
CATSSTPKAGGYNEQFF
>TRBV11-1|NA
CASSLGAGAGTDTQYF
>TRBV6-5|NA
CASSYGGSDGYTF
>TRBV28|TRBD2
CASSLSPSGRSTDTQYF
>TRBV5-1|NA
CASSLVQGFEQYF
>TRBV14|NA
CASSQDRGNTIYF
>TRBV5-5|TRBD1
CASSLLGQGARGELFF
>TRBV7-8|NA
CASSPHRIGYEQYF
>TRBV7-2|NA
CASSRQTGNEKLFF
>TRBV29-1|NA
CSVGAGANVLTF
>TRBV6-4|TRBD1
CASTTGESYEQYF
>TRBV10-3|TRBD2
CATEGRRLAGGQETQYF
>TRBV27|TRBD2
CAAGTSGIGEQYF
>TRBV19|NA
CASKVVGWGGAVGELFF
>TRBV4-2|TRBD2
CASSQVSGRAPEQFF
>TRBV11-2|TRBD2
CASSHGGGIQYF
>TRBV4-1|TRBD2
CASSQDEPLKRGYNEQFF
>TRBV2|TRBD1
CASSWDRSTYEQYF
>TRBV27|TRBD1
CASRPTGTGLIYGYTF
>TRBV2|TRBD2
CASRALAVGGELFF
>TRBV19|NA
CASSNSQVGPNYGYTF
>TRBV25-1|TRBD1
CASTFLQGWCYGYTF
>TRBV13|NA
CASSSSRERNEQFF